This TCR beta chain was sequenced in a study of cytomegalovirus exposure and HLA in healthy donors (dated by TCRdb to about 2017). In terms of the full investigation: The roughly 650 repertoires of the first cohort and the 120 or so validation repertoires were produced on the same platform, according to a later analysis. The aim of the study was to test whether cataloging public T cell receptors could identify signatures of past pathogen exposure. In addition to the first cohort of 666 subjects, a separate validation cohort of 120 different subjects was used. To predict cytomegalovirus infection status, the study brought together high-throughput TCR immunosequencing, statistical association of individual TCRs with disease status, and machine learning.

The junction shows trimming of 2 bases on V and 6 bases on J, plus 15 bases between the germline ends. Inclusive of the bounding cysteine and phenylalanine, the CDR3 is 15 residues long. The entry retains the CDR3 DNA only, 45 bases that are in frame from base 1. CDR1 and CDR2 are read off the germline V gene as SGHAT and FQNNGV. The protocol used for the library was the immunoSEQ multiplex PCR assay. Per the original workflow: A statistical classification framework was built to diagnose cytomegalovirus status from the catalog of TCR beta chain sequences. The immuneACCESS repertoire file appears here via TCRdb, limited to in-frame rearrangements. These files lack a portion of the clones; in checked studies, under half of the deficit traces to unresolved V genes, and the cause of the others is not known. The V and J calls and clone size were taken over from that table, and D and trimming were inferred from the DNA. For this sample the table gives about 310,000 clones, of which nearly 90% were detected only once. Over 0.9% of the sample comes from the top ten.

As concerns this clone: What antigen it recognizes has not been identified. It has no much larger one-base neighbor in the sample; base qualities were not kept.

Separate from the roughly 630-subject first cohort, the validation cohort of roughly 120 subjects was the group to which the donors belonged. Study-wide conclusions, independent of this receptor: In vitro tests confirmed that a few of the cytomegalovirus-associated TCR beta chains recognize cytomegalovirus antigens. In a later analysis, TCRs clustered in the first cohort were found to also tend to co-occur in the approximately 120 validation repertoires, with 85% to 95% of cluster scores above 0. A later analysis lacked HLA typing for the validation cohort, so it scored co-occurrence in that cohort across all 120 or so repertoires. According to the authors, the approach could potentially be generalized to other disease states and immunological phenotypes. Most TCR sequences were seen in very few donors, while some public TCRs were found in many individuals. The study gave a list of roughly 150 TCR beta chains associated with cytomegalovirus. In both the original and validation cohorts, the classifier was reported to diagnose cytomegalovirus status with high specificity and sensitivity.

This receptor was taken from a young man in good health and CMV-seronegative. Sequences were obtained from PBMCs. This chain joins TRBV11-2 to TRBJ2-3, with the D gene too uncertain to name. The DNA is as follows: TGTGCCAGCAGCTTAATTTTTGATTTTCGGGATACGCAGTATTTT. Its product reads: CASSLIFDFRDTQYF.